These T cell receptor beta chains were read from a single sample in a study of beta chain features in type 1 diabetes. TCRdb's table, derived via immunoSEQ multiplex PCR, lists solely in-frame clones and lacks some. The data show about 160,000 clones, 6.5% to 10% seen once. Sequences were obtained from central memory CD4+ T cells from blood. The receptors were sampled from a young woman with type 1 diabetes. CDR3s include the opening cysteine and the closing phenylalanine or tryptophan. The order of the fields is V gene, J gene, clone size, D gene, CDR3 protein, CDR3 DNA. A D gene is named only where the DNA matches it firmly. Only part of the rows carry a size: once, few, many, or a class if the clone is expanded.

v_call: TRBV14
j_call: TRBJ2-1
clone_size: -
d_call: TRBD2
cdr3_aa: CASSQVPAGVEQFF
cdr3_nt: TGTGCCAGCAGCCAAGTTCCAGCGGGAGTTGAGCAGTTCTTC

v_call: TRBV18
j_call: TRBJ1-2
clone_size: -
d_call: -
cdr3_aa: CASSDGGDYGYTF
cdr3_nt: TGTGCCAGTTCCGACGGGGGGGACTATGGCTACACCTTC

v_call: TRBV9
j_call: TRBJ2-2
clone_size: -
d_call: TRBD2
cdr3_aa: CASSRGGRSFTGELFF
cdr3_nt: TGTGCCAGCAGTCGGGGGGGGAGATCCTTCACCGGGGAGCTGTTTTTT

v_call: TRBV4-3
j_call: TRBJ2-3
clone_size: -
d_call: -
cdr3_aa: CASSGSLTDTQYF
cdr3_nt: TGCGCCTCCTCCGGGAGCCTCACAGATACGCAGTATTTT

v_call: TRBV7-9
j_call: TRBJ1-6
clone_size: few
d_call: -
cdr3_aa: CASSVWSSYNSPLHF
cdr3_nt: TGTGCCAGCAGCGTTTGGAGCTCCTATAATTCACCCCTCCACTTT

v_call: TRBV10-3
j_call: TRBJ1-2
clone_size: few
d_call: -
cdr3_aa: CAAMTGSINYGYTF
cdr3_nt: TGTGCCGCCATGACAGGATCAATTAACTATGGCTACACCTTC

v_call: TRBV13
j_call: TRBJ2-7
clone_size: -
d_call: -
cdr3_aa: CASSRVAGIRYF
cdr3_nt: TGTGCCAGCAGCAGGGTCGCGGGGATAAGGTACTTC

v_call: TRBV4-3
j_call: TRBJ1-3
clone_size: -
d_call: -
cdr3_aa: CASSQVSGNTIYF
cdr3_nt: TGCGCCAGCAGCCAAGTCAGTGGAAACACCATATATTTT

v_call: TRBV4-3
j_call: TRBJ2-6
clone_size: few
d_call: -
cdr3_aa: CASSQVQGSGANVLTF
cdr3_nt: TGCGCCAGCAGCCAGGTACAGGGCTCTGGGGCCAACGTCCTGACTTTC

v_call: TRBV4-3
j_call: TRBJ2-7
clone_size: few
d_call: TRBD1
cdr3_aa: CASSHYRGYEQYF
cdr3_nt: TGCGCCAGCAGCCATTACAGGGGCTACGAGCAGTACTTC

v_call: TRBV21-1
j_call: TRBJ2-6
clone_size: few
d_call: -
cdr3_aa: CASSKGIRRLGISSGANVLTF
cdr3_nt: TGTGCCAGCAGCAAAGGTATCCGGCGACTCGGAATTAGCTCTGGGGCCAACGTCCTGACTTTC

v_call: TRBV5-4
j_call: TRBJ1-2
clone_size: -
d_call: TRBD1
cdr3_aa: CASSPSGTGAGLIGYTF
cdr3_nt: TGTGCCAGCAGCCCATCCGGGACAGGGGCAGGATTGATTGGCTACACCTTC

v_call: TRBV7-2
j_call: TRBJ1-6
clone_size: few
d_call: -
cdr3_aa: CASSPVAGVGSPLHF
cdr3_nt: TGTGCCAGCAGCCCCGTCGCGGGGGTAGGGTCACCCCTCCACTTT

v_call: TRBV28
j_call: TRBJ1-1
clone_size: few
d_call: -
cdr3_aa: CASRLRGLDTEAFF
cdr3_nt: TGTGCCAGCAGACTCAGGGGATTGGACACTGAAGCTTTCTTT

v_call: TRBV4-3
j_call: TRBJ2-1
clone_size: few
d_call: -
cdr3_aa: CASSQDMDVGPQFF
cdr3_nt: TGCGCCAGCAGCCAAGATATGGATGTGGGCCCTCAGTTCTTC

v_call: TRBV11-2
j_call: TRBJ1-4
clone_size: -
d_call: TRBD1
cdr3_aa: CASSPKGQGSEKLFF
cdr3_nt: TGTGCCAGCAGCCCAAAGGGACAGGGCAGTGAAAAACTGTTTTTT

v_call: TRBV19
j_call: TRBJ2-1
clone_size: -
d_call: -
cdr3_aa: CASLGLLNEQFF
cdr3_nt: TGTGCCAGTCTCGGACTACTCAATGAGCAGTTCTTC

v_call: TRBV5-1
j_call: TRBJ2-2
clone_size: -
d_call: TRBD1
cdr3_aa: CASSDNRGGGELFF
cdr3_nt: TGCGCCAGCAGCGATAACAGGGGCGGCGGGGAGCTGTTTTTT

v_call: TRBV4-1
j_call: TRBJ2-7
clone_size: few
d_call: -
cdr3_aa: CASSQRPQANEQYF
cdr3_nt: TGCGCCAGCAGCCAAAGGCCACAGGCCAACGAGCAGTACTTC

v_call: TRBV4-3
j_call: TRBJ2-2
clone_size: few
d_call: -
cdr3_aa: CASSQLQVNTGELFF
cdr3_nt: TGCGCCAGCAGCCAATTACAGGTTAACACCGGGGAGCTGTTTTTT

v_call: TRBV9
j_call: TRBJ2-5
clone_size: few
d_call: -
cdr3_aa: CASSVGDRAGTQETQYF
cdr3_nt: TGTGCCAGCAGCGTAGGAGACCGGGCGGGGACTCAAGAGACCCAGTACTTC

v_call: TRBV18
j_call: TRBJ1-1
clone_size: -
d_call: TRBD1
cdr3_aa: CASSPDRGTEAFF
cdr3_nt: TGTGCCAGCTCACCAGACAGGGGAACTGAAGCTTTCTTT

v_call: TRBV18
j_call: TRBJ2-5
clone_size: -
d_call: -
cdr3_aa: CASSPSPAGTGSWEQYF
cdr3_nt: TGTGCCAGCTCACCCTCCCCCGCCGGGACTGGTTCGTGGGAGCAGTACTTC

v_call: TRBV19
j_call: TRBJ2-5
clone_size: few
d_call: -
cdr3_aa: CASGVIRDFPMAQYF
cdr3_nt: TGTGCCAGTGGGGTAATCCGGGACTTCCCAATGGCCCAGTACTTC

v_call: TRBV14
j_call: TRBJ2-3
clone_size: -
d_call: -
cdr3_aa: CASSRERNTQYF
cdr3_nt: TGTGCCAGCAGTCGTGAGCGAAATACGCAGTATTTT

v_call: TRBV18
j_call: TRBJ1-5
clone_size: few
d_call: TRBD1
cdr3_aa: CASSPAGTGSDQPQHF
cdr3_nt: TGTGCCAGCTCACCGGCCGGGACAGGCTCCGATCAGCCCCAGCATTTT

v_call: TRBV27
j_call: TRBJ1-4
clone_size: few
d_call: -
cdr3_aa: CASSLLGAEEKLFF
cdr3_nt: TGTGCCAGCAGTTTATTGGGGGCCGAGGAAAAACTGTTTTTT

v_call: TRBV6-1
j_call: TRBJ2-3
clone_size: few
d_call: -
cdr3_aa: CASTIGIGTDTQYF
cdr3_nt: TGTGCCAGCACTATTGGTATTGGCACAGATACGCAGTATTTT

v_call: TRBV4-3
j_call: TRBJ2-3
clone_size: few
d_call: -
cdr3_aa: CASSQEHSRGDTQYF
cdr3_nt: TGCGCCAGCAGCCAAGAGCACAGTAGGGGGGATACGCAGTATTTT

v_call: TRBV4-2
j_call: TRBJ2-5
clone_size: few
d_call: -
cdr3_aa: CASSQVGQGQETQYF
cdr3_nt: TGTGCCAGCAGCCAAGTTGGGCAGGGGCAAGAGACCCAGTACTTC